This T cell receptor (beta chain) was retrieved from a study of blood T cell repertoires in COVID-19 (dated by TCRdb to 2018 to 2021). A note on the overall study: Samples covering the acute and convalescent phases of COVID-19 were provided by collaborators in the United States, Italy and Spain. The repertoires were made available in a free public database intended to serve as a resource for research on the immune response to SARS-CoV-2. The dataset comprised deeply sampled blood TCRbeta repertoires from subjects exposed to, actively infected with, or recovered from COVID-19. Where HLA class I and class II types were available, the types were taken from metadata supplied by the sample provider, not from assay-based typing. Samples were obtained from the ongoing ImmuneRACE study (first 160 participants) and from over a thousand subjects provided by 6 global collaborators. Nearly every sample came with metadata listing a de-identified subject ID, COVID-19 status, age in years and sex. The prospective study material was composed of cDNA or gDNA derived from T cells, B-cell-depleted T cells, or PBMCs.

General study outcomes and caveats: The amount of clinical and demographic metadata varied by source and participant and was provided uncurated.

Its CDR3 holds 14 amino acids, cysteine through phenylalanine. The DNA shown is the 42-base CDR3, in frame from base 1. The germline V and J ends show losses of 6 bases and 6 bases respectively, and no gene match explains 7 bases of the junction. CDR1 and CDR2 are drawn from the germline V gene: MDHEN, SYDVKM. Notes on this clone: This clone's antigen is unknown. Base-call qualities are not available, and no considerably larger clone is one nucleotide away.

Participants in the prospective study were enrolled through a virtual design, were aged about 18 to 89 years, and lived in fewer than 30 United States geographic areas. Cohort assignment in the prospective study relied on participant-reported clinical history from a screening survey and a study questionnaire. For ImmuneRACE Cohort 3, a participant was defined as recovered based on two consecutive negative NP/OP PCR tests, clearance by a healthcare professional, or resolution of symptoms. In the prospective study, mobile phlebotomists collected whole blood, serum and a nasopharyngeal or oropharyngeal swab from each participant. Participants in the prospective study had the option to provide additional blood draws and questionnaires over a roughly two-month period. Before DNA extraction, prospective study blood samples were shipped either frozen or at room temperature. The immunoSEQ Assay, a bias-controlled multiplex PCR, was used to amplify TCRbeta CDR3 regions from genomic DNA. The original methods were these. The number of nucleated cells in each sample was estimated by amplification of reference gene primers within the assay. To quantify the absolute abundance of each unique TCRbeta CDR3 rearrangement, sequence reads were collapsed and filtered. For each sample, productive Simpson clonality was calculated as the square root of Simpson's diversity index over productive rearrangements. TCRdb's version of the immuneACCESS table is confined to in-frame rearrangements and falls short of the full clone set. An unresolved V gene accounts for under half of the shortfall where checked; the remainder is of unknown origin. V, J and clone size were drawn from that table, and D and trimming were deduced from the DNA. Within this sample are approximately 350,000 clones, with around 91% of them counted one time only. Less than 1.2% of the sample lies in the top ten.

Specimen: PBMCs or T cells enriched from blood (not recorded which). This TCR was recovered from a man aged 18 to 35 who had recovered from COVID-19. Recombination joined TRBV28 with TRBJ2-3; 9 bases in the junction line up with TRBD2. In nucleotides, the sequence is TGTGCCAGCAGCACGCGGGCGGGGGGGGATACGCAGTATTTT. Translated, it gives CASSTRAGGDTQYF.